Listed here are 14 T cell receptor beta chains from one sample, sequenced in a study of blood T cells in healthy people across ages. Alongside a J-beta primer mix, a sample-barcoded 5' primer served in a second PCR lasting about 7 to 12 cycles. MiXCR was run by TCRdb on the 5' RACE reads, yielding one entry per CDR3 protein. Of approximately 790,000 distinct CDR3 sequences in the sample, under 80% were seen once. The sample consisted of blood. The source of these receptors is a man aged 25 to 40 in good health.

J is TRBJ1-5 and V is TRBV5-6; D is unresolved. The CDR3 has 15 amino acids. With 4 bases removed from V and 0 bases from J, the gap between germline ends came to 11 bases. Germline CDR1 reads SGHDT; CDR2 reads YYEEEE. Here the CDR3 DNA reads TGTGCCAGCAGCCTAAGGACTTATAGCAATCAGCCCCAGCATTTT. This sequence encodes CASSLRTYSNQPQHF.

This chain joins TRBV12-3 or TRBV12-4 and TRBJ1-2, with D perhaps TRBD1 (5 bases). CDR3 size: 12 residues. V lost 8 bases and J 4 bases, leaving 11 bases between the germline ends. CDR3 in DNA: TGTGCCAGCCCCGGGGCCGGCTATGGCTACACCTTC. Amino acid sequence: CASPGAGYGYTF.

This chain uses TRBV13 with TRBJ2-5, with 9 positions matching TRBD2. This CDR3 comprises 18 residues. The trim removed 0 bases at V and 3 bases at J, leaving 11 bases unmatched. Germline V CDR1 and CDR2: PRHDT, FYEKMQ (reference sequence). CDR3 region: CASSLGNQAGGEEETQYF. CDR3 sequence (DNA): TGTGCCAGCAGCTTAGGGAACCAAGCGGGGGGAGAAGAAGAGACCCAGTACTTC.

The rearrangement uses TRBV7-6 and TRBJ2-1, with 12 positions matching TRBD2. The CDR3 is 19 amino acids. J was trimmed by 2 bases and V by 5 bases; bases with no gene match: 13. Germline CDR1 reads SGHVS; CDR2 reads FNYEAQ. This CDR3 reads CASSHTSGGPGGTYNEQFF. The CDR3, as DNA: TGTGCCAGCAGCCATACTAGCGGGGGGCCCGGGGGGACCTACAATGAGCAGTTCTTC.

The chain recombines TRBV11-2 with TRBJ2-3, with 10 bases matching TRBD2. V dropped 3 bases and J dropped 5; count of bases not matched to a gene: 17. Germline V gene lookup returns CDR1 SGHAT and CDR2 FQNNGV. CDR3 length: 19 residues. This chain's CDR3 is CASSFVIRLAGEREDTQYF. CDR3 DNA sequence: TGTGCCAGCAGCTTCGTTATTAGGCTAGCGGGGGAGAGGGAAGATACGCAGTATTTT.

This sequence joins TRBV5-1 and TRBJ2-1; perhaps TRBD2 as D (7 bases). CDR3 size: 14 residues. Trimming pared 0 bases from V and 9 bases from J, leaving 13 bases between. Germline V lookup: CDR1 SGHRS, CDR2 YFSETQ. The CDR3 loop reads CASSLEGGASEQFF. The CDR3 nucleotides read TGCGCCAGCAGCTTGGAAGGGGGGGCTAGTGAGCAGTTCTTC.

This chain links TRBV4-3 with TRBJ1-2; weak D call: TRBD1 (6 bases). CDR1 is LGHNA, CDR2 YSLEER, per germline. The V end was cut by 0 bases, the J end by 6 bases, with 8 bases between. There are 13 residues in the CDR3. The CDR3 region is CASSQEAGDGYTF. The CDR3 nucleotides are TGCGCCAGCAGCCAAGAGGCAGGGGATGGCTACACCTTC.

This clonotype was observed many times. The genes are TRBV20-1 and TRBJ2-3, with 11 bases matching TRBD2. With V trimmed by 0 bases and J by 6 bases, 8 bases remained unmatched. The CDR3 extends over 16 amino acids. Per the germline V gene, CDR1 is DFQATT and CDR2 is SNEGSKA (reference sequence). CDR3 in DNA: TGCAGTGCTAGAGATCCACTAGCGGGGGAGGTTGATACGCAGTATTTT. This encodes CSARDPLAGEVDTQYF.

The chain links TRBV29-1 to TRBJ1-2; unclear D gene. The CDR3 totals 13 residues. From germline, CDR1 is SQVTM and CDR2 ANQGSEA. Trimming cost V 5 bases and J 5 bases, with 15 bases left between them. The CDR3 coding sequence is TGCAGCGTTCTCTCTTTGGGGTGGTATGGCTACACCTTC. Translated, it gives CSVLSLGWYGYTF.

This clonotype was recorded only once. The chain uses TRBV7-2 and TRBJ2-1; tentatively, D is TRBD1 (6 bases). Germline CDR1 reads SGHTA; CDR2 reads FQGNSA. V dropped 5 bases and J dropped 8 bases, with 10 bases sitting between them. The CDR3 is 12 amino acids. The CDR3 here is CASSIQGYEQFF. As DNA, the CDR3 is TGTGCCAGCAGCATACAGGGCTATGAGCAGTTCTTC.

This clonotype was recorded at least ten times. This chain links TRBV27 with TRBJ1-1, with 7 bases fitting TRBD1. Germline V gene sequence: CDR1 MNHEY, CDR2 SMNVEV (reference sequence). The CDR3 contains 14 residues. The ends lost 8 bases at V and 5 bases at J; junction bases unmatched: 11. CDR3 loop: CASARQGLETEAFF. CDR3 coding DNA: TGTGCCAGCGCCCGACAGGGTCTAGAAACTGAAGCTTTCTTT.

The genes are TRBV5-1 and TRBJ2-7; no reliable D call. This CDR3 is 14 amino acids long. Per germline, CDR1 SGHRS and CDR2 YFSETQ. The V end was cut by 0 bases, the J end by 2 bases, with 9 bases between. CDR3 sequence reads: CASSLDVRPYEQYF. In DNA, the CDR3 is TGCGCCAGCAGCTTGGACGTCAGACCCTACGAGCAGTACTTC. Full variable domain (remainder filled in from reference TRBV5-1 and TRBJ2-7): KAGVTQTPRYLIKTRGQQVTLSCSPISGHRSVSWYQQTPGQGLQFLFEYFSETQRNKGNFPGRFSGRQFSNSRSEMNVSTLELGDSALYLCASSLDVRPYEQYFGPGTRLTVT.

V is TRBV28 and J is TRBJ2-5; D unclear. The better agreement between TRBJ2-7 and the DNA end casts doubt on the J call. CDR1 is MDHEN and CDR2 is SYDVKM in the germline V gene. This CDR3 spans 12 amino acids. The CDR3 loop reads CASSPRIGEQYF. The CDR3 DNA follows: TGTGCCAGCAGTCCTCGGATAGGCGAGCAGTACTTC.

A few counts support this clonotype. V usage is TRBV29-1 and J usage is TRBJ2-3, with 9 bases matching TRBD1. Per germline, CDR1 SQVTM and CDR2 ANQGSEA. The CDR3 sequence is 13 residues long. The ends lost 7 bases at V and 3 bases at J; junction bases unmatched: 5. In DNA, the CDR3 is TGCAGCGCCCTGGGACAGGGAACAGATACGCAGTATTTT. It specifies CSALGQGTDTQYF.